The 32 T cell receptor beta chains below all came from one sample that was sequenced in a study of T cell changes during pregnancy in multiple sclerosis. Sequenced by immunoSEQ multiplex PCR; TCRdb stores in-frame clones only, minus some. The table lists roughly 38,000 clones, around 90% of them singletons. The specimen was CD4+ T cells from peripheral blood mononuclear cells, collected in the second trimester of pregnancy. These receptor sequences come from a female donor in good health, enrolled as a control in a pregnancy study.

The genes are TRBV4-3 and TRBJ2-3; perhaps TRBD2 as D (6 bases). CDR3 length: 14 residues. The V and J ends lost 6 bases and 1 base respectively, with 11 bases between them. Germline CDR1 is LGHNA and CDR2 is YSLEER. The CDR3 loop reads CASRRGLGTDTQYF. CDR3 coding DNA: TGCGCCAGCAGAAGGGGACTCGGCACAGATACGCAGTATTTT.

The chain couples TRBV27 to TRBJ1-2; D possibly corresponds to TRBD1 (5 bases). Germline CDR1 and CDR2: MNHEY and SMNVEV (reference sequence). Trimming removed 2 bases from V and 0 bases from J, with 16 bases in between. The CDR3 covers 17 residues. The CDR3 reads CASSLPDRGHSNYGYTF. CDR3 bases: TGTGCCAGCAGTTTACCCGACAGAGGCCATTCTAACTATGGCTACACCTTC.

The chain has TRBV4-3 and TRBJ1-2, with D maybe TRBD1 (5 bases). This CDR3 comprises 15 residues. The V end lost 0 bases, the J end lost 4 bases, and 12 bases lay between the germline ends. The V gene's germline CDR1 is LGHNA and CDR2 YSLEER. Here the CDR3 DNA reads TGCGCCAGCAGCCAAGAGCAGGGTTGGCGCTATGGCTACACCTTC. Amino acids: CASSQEQGWRYGYTF.

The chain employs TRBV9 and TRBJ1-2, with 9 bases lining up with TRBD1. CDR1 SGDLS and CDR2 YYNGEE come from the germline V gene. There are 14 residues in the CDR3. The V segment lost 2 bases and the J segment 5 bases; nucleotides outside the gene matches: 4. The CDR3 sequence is CASSVSGQGYGYTF. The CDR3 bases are TGTGCCAGCAGCGTGTCTGGACAGGGGTATGGCTACACCTTC.

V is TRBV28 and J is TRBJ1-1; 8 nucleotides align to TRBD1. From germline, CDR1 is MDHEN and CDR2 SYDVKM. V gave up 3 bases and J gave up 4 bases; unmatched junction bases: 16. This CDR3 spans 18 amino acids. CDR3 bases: TGTGCCAGCAGTTTGGTGCCCACAGGGGGGATCACCCTCACTGAAGCTTTCTTT. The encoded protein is CASSLVPTGGITLTEAFF. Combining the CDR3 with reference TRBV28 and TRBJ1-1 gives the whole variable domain DVKVTQSSRYLVKRTGEKVFLECVQDMDHENMFWYRQDPGLGLRLIYFSYDVKMKEKGDIPEGYSVSREKKERFSLILESASTNQTSMYLCASSLVPTGGITLTEAFFGQGTRLTVV.

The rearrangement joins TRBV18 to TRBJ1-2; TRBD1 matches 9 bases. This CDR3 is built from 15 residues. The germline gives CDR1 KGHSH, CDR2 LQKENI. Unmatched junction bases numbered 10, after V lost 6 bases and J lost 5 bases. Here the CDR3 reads CASSSGTGKGYGYTF. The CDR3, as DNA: TGTGCCAGCTCCTCCGGGACAGGGAAGGGATATGGCTACACCTTC. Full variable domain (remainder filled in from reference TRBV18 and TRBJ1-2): NAGVMQNPRHLVRRRGQEARLRCSPMKGHSHVYWYRQLPEEGLKFMVYLQKENIIDESGMPKERFSAEFPKEGPSILRIQQVVRGDSAAYFCASSSGTGKGYGYTFGSGTRLTVV.

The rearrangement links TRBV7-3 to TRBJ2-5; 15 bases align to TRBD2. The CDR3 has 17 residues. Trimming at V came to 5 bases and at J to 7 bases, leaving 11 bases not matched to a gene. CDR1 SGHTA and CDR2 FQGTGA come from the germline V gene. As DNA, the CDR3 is TGTGCCAGCAGCCCCGCCGGACTAGCGGGGGGGCTGGGGACCCAGTACTTC. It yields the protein CASSPAGLAGGLGTQYF.

DNA of the CDR3: TGTGCCAGCAGACCCAACCGGGACAGGGGCTATGGCTACACCTTC. Residues: CASRPNRDRGYGYTF. V and J are TRBV6-5 and TRBJ1-2; 10 bases agree with TRBD1. After removal of 6 bases from V and 4 bases from J, the junction contained 8 bases not matched to a gene. From germline, CDR1 is MNHEY and CDR2 SVGAGI. The CDR3 is 15 amino acids.

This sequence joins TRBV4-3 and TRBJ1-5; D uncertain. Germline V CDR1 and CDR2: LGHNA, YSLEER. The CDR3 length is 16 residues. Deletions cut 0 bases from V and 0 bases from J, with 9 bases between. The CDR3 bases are TGCGCCAGCAGCCAAGACGCGGGGTATAGCAATCAGCCCCAGCATTTT. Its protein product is CASSQDAGYSNQPQHF.

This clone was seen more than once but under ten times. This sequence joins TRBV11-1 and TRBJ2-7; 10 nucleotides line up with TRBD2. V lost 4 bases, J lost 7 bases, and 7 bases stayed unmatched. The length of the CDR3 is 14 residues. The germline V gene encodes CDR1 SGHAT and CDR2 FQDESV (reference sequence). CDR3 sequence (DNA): TGTGCCAGCAGCTCCCGGAATAGCGGGGGGGAGCAGTACTTC. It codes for CASSSRNSGGEQYF.

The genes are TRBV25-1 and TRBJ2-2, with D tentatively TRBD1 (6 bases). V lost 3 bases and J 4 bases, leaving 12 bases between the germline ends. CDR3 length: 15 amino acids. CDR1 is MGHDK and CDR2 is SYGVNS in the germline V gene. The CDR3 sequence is CASSDPGQPTGELFF. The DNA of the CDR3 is TGTGCCAGCAGTGACCCCGGACAGCCCACCGGGGAGCTGTTTTTT.

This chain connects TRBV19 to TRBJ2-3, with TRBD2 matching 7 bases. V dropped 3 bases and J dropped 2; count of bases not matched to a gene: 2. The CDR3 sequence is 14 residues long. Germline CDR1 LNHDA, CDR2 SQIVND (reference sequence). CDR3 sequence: CASSMGLPTDTQYF. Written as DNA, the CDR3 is TGTGCCAGTAGTATGGGACTACCCACAGATACGCAGTATTTT.

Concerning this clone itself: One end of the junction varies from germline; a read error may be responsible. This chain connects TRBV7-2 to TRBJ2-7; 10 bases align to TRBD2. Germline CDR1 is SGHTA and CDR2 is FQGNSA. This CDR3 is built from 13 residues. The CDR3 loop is CASSLGASGGPNF. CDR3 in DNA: TGTGCCAGCAGCTTAGGGGCTAGCGGGGGCCCCAACTTC.

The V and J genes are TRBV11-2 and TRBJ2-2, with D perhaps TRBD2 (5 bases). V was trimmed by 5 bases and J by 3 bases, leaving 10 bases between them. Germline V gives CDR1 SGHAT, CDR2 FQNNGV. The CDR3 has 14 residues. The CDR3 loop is CASSPAGDTGELFF. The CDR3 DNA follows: TGTGCCAGCAGCCCCGCCGGGGACACCGGGGAGCTGTTTTTT.

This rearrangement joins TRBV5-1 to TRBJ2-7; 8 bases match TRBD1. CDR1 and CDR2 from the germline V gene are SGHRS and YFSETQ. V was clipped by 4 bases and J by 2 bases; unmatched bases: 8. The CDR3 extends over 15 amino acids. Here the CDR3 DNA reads TGCGCCAGCAGCCGCAGCTCGACAGGGGCCTACGAGCAGTACTTC. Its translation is CASSRSSTGAYEQYF.

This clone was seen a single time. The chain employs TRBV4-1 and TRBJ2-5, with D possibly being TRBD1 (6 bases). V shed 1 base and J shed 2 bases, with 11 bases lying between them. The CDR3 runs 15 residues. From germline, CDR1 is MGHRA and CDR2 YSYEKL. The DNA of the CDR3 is TGCGCCAGCAGCCAAGTGGGGGCGGTACAAGAGACCCAGTACTTC. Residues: CASSQVGAVQETQYF.

Here the CDR3 reads CASSSKPGDQPQHF. CDR3 nucleotides: TGTGCCAGCAGCTCCAAACCAGGGGATCAGCCCCAGCATTTT. The chain joins TRBV5-6 to TRBJ1-5; D perhaps matches TRBD1 (6 bases). The CDR3 sequence is 14 residues long. V shed 3 bases and J shed 5 bases, with 12 bases lying between them. CDR1 SGHDT and CDR2 YYEEEE come from the germline V gene.

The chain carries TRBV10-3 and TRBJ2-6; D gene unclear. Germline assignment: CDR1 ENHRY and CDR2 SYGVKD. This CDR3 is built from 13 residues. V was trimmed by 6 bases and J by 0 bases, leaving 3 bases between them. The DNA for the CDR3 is TGTGCCATCAGCCGCTCTGGGGCCAACGTCCTGACTTTC. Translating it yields CAISRSGANVLTF.

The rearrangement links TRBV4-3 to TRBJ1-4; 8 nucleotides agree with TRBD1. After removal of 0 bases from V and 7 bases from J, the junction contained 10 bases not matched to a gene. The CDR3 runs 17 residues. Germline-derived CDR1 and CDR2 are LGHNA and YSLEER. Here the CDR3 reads CASSQEGLSTGGEKLFF. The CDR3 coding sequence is TGCGCCAGCAGCCAAGAGGGCTTAAGTACAGGGGGTGAAAAACTGTTTTTT.

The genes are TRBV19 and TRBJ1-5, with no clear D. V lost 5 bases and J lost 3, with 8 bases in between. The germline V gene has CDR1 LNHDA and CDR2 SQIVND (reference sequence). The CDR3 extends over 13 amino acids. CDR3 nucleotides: TGTGCCAGTAGTCCGCGTCACAATCAGCCCCAGCATTTT. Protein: CASSPRHNQPQHF.

CDR3 coding DNA: TGCAGCGTCGTTACGGGGGATGGAGCCCTGAACACTGAAGCTTTCTTT. Translated, it gives CSVVTGDGALNTEAFF. V and J are TRBV29-1 and TRBJ1-1, with D perhaps matching TRBD1 (5 bases). V lost 6 bases and J lost 0, with 20 bases in between. The CDR3 spans 16 residues. The germline V gene encodes CDR1 SQVTM and CDR2 ANQGSEA.

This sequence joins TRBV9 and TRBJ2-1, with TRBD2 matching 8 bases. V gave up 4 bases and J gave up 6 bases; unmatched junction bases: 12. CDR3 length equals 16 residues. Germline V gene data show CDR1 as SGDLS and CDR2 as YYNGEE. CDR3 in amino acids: CASSPSPGTRVNEQFF. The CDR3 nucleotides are TGTGCCAGCAGCCCCTCCCCGGGGACTAGGGTCAATGAGCAGTTCTTC. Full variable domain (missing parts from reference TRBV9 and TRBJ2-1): DSGVTQTPKHLITATGQRVTLRCSPRSGDLSVYWYQQSLDQGLQFLIQYYNGEERAKGNILERFSAQQFPDLHSELNLSSLELGDSALYFCASSPSPGTRVNEQFFGPGTRLTVL.

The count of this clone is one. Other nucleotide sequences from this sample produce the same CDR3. The CDR3: CASRRQGAGNQPQHF. DNA of the CDR3: TGTGCCAGCAGACGACAGGGGGCCGGCAATCAGCCCCAGCATTTT. V usage is TRBV6-5 and J usage is TRBJ1-5, with 10 bases that match TRBD1. J gave up 2 bases and V 6 bases, and 4 bases lay outside the gene matches. The CDR3 runs 15 residues. The germline V gene has CDR1 MNHEY and CDR2 SVGAGI.

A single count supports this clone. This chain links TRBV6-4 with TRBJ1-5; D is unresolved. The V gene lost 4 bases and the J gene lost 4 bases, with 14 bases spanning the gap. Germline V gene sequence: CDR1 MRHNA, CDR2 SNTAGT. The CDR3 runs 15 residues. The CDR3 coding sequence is TGTGCCAGCAGTGTCTATGCAGGCAATAATCAGCCCCAGCATTTT. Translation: CASSVYAGNNQPQHF.

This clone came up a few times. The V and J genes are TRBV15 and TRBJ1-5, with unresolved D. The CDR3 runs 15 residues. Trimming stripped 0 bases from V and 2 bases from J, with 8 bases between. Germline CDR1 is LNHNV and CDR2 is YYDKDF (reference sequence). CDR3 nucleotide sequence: TGTGCCACCAGCAGAGAGGAGGGAGGCAATCAGCCCCAGCATTTT. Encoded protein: CATSREEGGNQPQHF.

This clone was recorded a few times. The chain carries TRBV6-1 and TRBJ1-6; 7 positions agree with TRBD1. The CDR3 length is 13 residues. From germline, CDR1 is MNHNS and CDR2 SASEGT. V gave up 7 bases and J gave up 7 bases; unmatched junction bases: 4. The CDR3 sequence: CASMGQTNSPLHF. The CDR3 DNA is TGTGCCAGCATGGGACAGACGAATTCACCCCTCCACTTT.

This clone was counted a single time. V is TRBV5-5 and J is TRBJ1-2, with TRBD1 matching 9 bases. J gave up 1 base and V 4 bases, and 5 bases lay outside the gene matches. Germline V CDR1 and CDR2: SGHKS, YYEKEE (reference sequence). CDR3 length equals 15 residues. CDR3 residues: CASSVTGGRNYGYTF. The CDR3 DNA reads TGTGCCAGCAGCGTAACAGGGGGCCGTAACTATGGCTACACCTTC.

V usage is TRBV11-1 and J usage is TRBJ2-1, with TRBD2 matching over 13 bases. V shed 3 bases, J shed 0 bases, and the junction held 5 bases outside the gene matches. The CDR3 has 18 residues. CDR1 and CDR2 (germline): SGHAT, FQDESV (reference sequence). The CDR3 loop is CASSFGLAGASSYNEQFF. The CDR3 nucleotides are TGTGCCAGCAGCTTCGGACTAGCGGGGGCGAGCTCCTACAATGAGCAGTTCTTC.

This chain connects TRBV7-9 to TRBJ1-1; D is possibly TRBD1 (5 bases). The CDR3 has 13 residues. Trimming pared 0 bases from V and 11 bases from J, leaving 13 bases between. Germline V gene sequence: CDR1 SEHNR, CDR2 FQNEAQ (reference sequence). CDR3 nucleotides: TGTGCCAGCAGCTTAGCGGCCGGGGGTTCGGCTTTCTTT. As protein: CASSLAAGGSAFF.

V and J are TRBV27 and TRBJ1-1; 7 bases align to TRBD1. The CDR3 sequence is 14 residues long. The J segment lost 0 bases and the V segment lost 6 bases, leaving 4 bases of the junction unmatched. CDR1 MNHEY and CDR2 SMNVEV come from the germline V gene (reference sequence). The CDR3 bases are TGTGCCAGCAGACGGACAGGCCTGAACACTGAAGCTTTCTTT. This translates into CASRRTGLNTEAFF.

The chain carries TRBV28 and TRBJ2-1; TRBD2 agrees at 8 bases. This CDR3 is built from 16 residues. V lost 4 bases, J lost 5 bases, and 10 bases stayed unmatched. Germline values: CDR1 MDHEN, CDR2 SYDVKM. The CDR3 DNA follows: TGTGCCAGCAGTTCCCCCCCCGGGGGGGGAGACAATGAGCAGTTCTTC. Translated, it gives CASSSPPGGGDNEQFF.

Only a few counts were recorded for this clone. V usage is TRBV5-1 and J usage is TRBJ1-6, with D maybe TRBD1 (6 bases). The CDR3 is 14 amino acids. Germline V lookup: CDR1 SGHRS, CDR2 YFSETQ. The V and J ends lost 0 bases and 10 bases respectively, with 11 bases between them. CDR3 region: CASSLAGQGSPLHF. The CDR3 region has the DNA TGCGCCAGCAGCTTGGCCGGGCAGGGGTCACCCCTCCACTTT.